Presented here are 20 T cell receptor beta chains from one specimen sequenced in a study of T cells in localized non-small cell lung cancer. Assay used: immunoSEQ multiplex PCR; TCRdb lists only in-frame clones, some missing. The table includes 30,000 to 40,000 clones, approximately 91% detected once. The sample consisted of peripheral blood, taken before any cancer treatment. These receptors were collected from a woman aged 35-75 years with stage I lung adenocarcinoma.

The chain has TRBV11-3 and TRBJ2-6; D gene uncertain. Trimming removed 5 bases at V and 5 bases at J, with 22 bases between. The CDR3 extends over 18 amino acids. CDR1 and CDR2 from the germline V gene are SGHNT and YENEEA. This CDR3 reads CASSLYVSRQSRANVLTF. The CDR3 DNA follows: TGTGCCAGCAGCCTGTATGTATCTCGACAAAGTCGGGCCAACGTCCTGACTTTC.

This chain uses TRBV7-2 with TRBJ1-2; TRBD1 matches 9 bases. Germline trimming cut 1 base from V and 8 bases from J; bases unmatched to any gene: 2. CDR1 and CDR2 (germline): SGHTA, FQGNSA. This CDR3 contains 13 residues. This CDR3 is CASSLVGQGGYTF. CDR3 in DNA: TGTGCCAGCAGCTTAGTTGGACAGGGGGGCTACACCTTC.

The V call is TRBV6-5, the J call TRBJ2-3, with 10 bases matching TRBD2. The germline V gene has CDR1 MNHEY and CDR2 SVGAGI. Trimming removed 0 bases from V and 1 base from J; junction bases left unmatched: 1. The CDR3 sequence is 16 residues long. In nucleotides, the CDR3 is TGTGCCAGCAGTTACTCTCTAGCGGGGGGCACAGATACGCAGTATTTT. Translation: CASSYSLAGGTDTQYF.

This chain links TRBV27 with TRBJ2-5; TRBD2 aligns across 8 bases. J lost 2 bases, V lost 5 bases, and 4 bases had no gene match. The CDR3 is made up of 14 amino acids. In germline, CDR1 is MNHEY, CDR2 SMNVEV (reference sequence). In nucleotides, the CDR3 is TGTGCCAGCAGTACAAAGCGGGGGCAAGAGACCCAGTACTTC. It is translated as CASSTKRGQETQYF.

The CDR3 protein is CASSLSDLNEQFF. The CDR3, as DNA: TGTGCCAGCAGCTTATCGGACCTCAATGAGCAGTTCTTC. V gene TRBV11-2 combines with J gene TRBJ2-1, with unresolved D. Germline loops: CDR1 SGHAT, CDR2 FQNNGV. V lost 2 bases, J lost 6 bases, and 8 bases lay in between. CDR3 size: 13 residues.

This chain uses TRBV6-6 with TRBJ2-3, with D uncertain. The CDR3 loop spans 13 amino acids. Trimming took 0 bases from V and 3 from J, leaving 4 bases between them. Per the germline V gene, CDR1 is MNHNY and CDR2 is SVGAGI (reference sequence). CDR3 loop: CASSYSETDTQYF. The CDR3, as DNA: TGTGCCAGCAGTTACTCTGAAACAGATACGCAGTATTTT.

V usage is TRBV6-5 and J usage is TRBJ2-7; no clear D. The CDR3 length is 13 residues. Germline CDR1 reads MNHEY; CDR2 reads SVGAGI. Trimming stripped 7 bases from V and 2 bases from J, with 12 bases between. This CDR3 reads CASKQRSTYEQYF. The CDR3, as DNA: TGTGCCAGCAAACAACGATCGACCTACGAGCAGTACTTC.

V and J are TRBV7-9 and TRBJ1-1; D remains ambiguous. Trimming left V 5 bases short and J 5 bases short, with 12 bases between. CDR1 is SEHNR, CDR2 FQNEAQ, per germline (reference sequence). CDR3 length: 13 residues. The DNA for the CDR3 is TGTGCCAGCAGCCCTTCCACGTGGACTGAAGCTTTCTTT. Protein sequence: CASSPSTWTEAFF. The full variable domain, with the rest looked up from reference TRBV7-9 and TRBJ1-1, is DTGVSQNPRHKITKRGQNVTFRCDPISEHNRLYWYRQTLGQGPEFLTYFQNEAQLEKSRLLSDRFSAERPKGSFSTLEIQRTEQGDSAMYLCASSPSTWTEAFFGQGTRLTVV.

The chain couples TRBV5-4 to TRBJ2-6, with D tentatively TRBD2 (5 bases). The CDR3 covers 16 residues. The ends were cut back, 2 bases at V and 1 base at J, with 10 bases in the middle. Germline V gene lookup returns CDR1 SGHNT and CDR2 YYREEE (reference sequence). The CDR3 coding sequence is TGTGCCAGCAGCTTTTTTTCGGGATCTGGGGCCAACGTCCTGACTTTC. This gives the protein CASSFFSGSGANVLTF. Supplemented by reference TRBV5-4 and TRBJ2-6, the full variable domain reads ETGVTQSPTHLIKTRGQQVTLRCSSQSGHNTVSWYQQALGQGPQFIFQYYREEENGRGNFPPRFSGLQFPNYSSELNVNALELDDSALYLCASSFFSGSGANVLTFGAGSRLTVL.

Turning to this clone: One end of the junction does not line up with germline, which may come from a read error. This chain links TRBV7-2 with TRBJ2-7; 8 bases align to TRBD1. The germline V gene has CDR1 SGHTA and CDR2 FQGNSA. CDR3 size: 15 residues. The CDR3 nucleotides are TGTGCCGGCAGCCCAGGGGGGACAGGTTTCTACGAGCAGTACTTC. This gives the protein CAGSPGGTGFYEQYF.

The gene calls are TRBV7-8 and TRBJ1-3; tentative D call: TRBD1 (6 bases). The CDR3 consists of 17 residues. Germline CDR1 and CDR2: SGHVS and FQNEAQ. The germline V and J ends were trimmed by 5 bases and 0 bases, with 17 bases remaining between them. The CDR3 region is CASSPSKPGVSGNTIYF. In DNA, the CDR3 is TGTGCCAGCAGCCCCAGTAAACCAGGGGTCTCTGGAAACACCATATATTTT.

A single count supports this clone. This chain uses TRBV19 with TRBJ2-5, with TRBD2 matching over 9 bases. J gave up 4 bases and V 5 bases, and 5 bases lay outside the gene matches. This CDR3 has 14 amino acids. Germline V lookup: CDR1 LNHDA, CDR2 SQIVND (reference sequence). CDR3 sequence reads: CASSFGLASETQYF. The CDR3 nucleotides are TGTGCCAGTAGTTTCGGACTAGCGTCAGAGACCCAGTACTTC.

This chain connects TRBV4-3 to TRBJ1-2, with D perhaps matching TRBD1 (5 bases). Per the germline V gene, CDR1 is LGHNA and CDR2 is YSLEER. The CDR3 has 16 residues. V was pared by 1 base and J by 2 bases, with 14 bases between. This CDR3 reads CASSQAPGAGNYGYTF. For the CDR3, the DNA is TGCGCCAGCAGCCAAGCGCCCGGAGCAGGGAACTATGGCTACACCTTC.

V is TRBV6-5 and J is TRBJ2-7; 9 bases are a match to TRBD1. The V gene's germline CDR1 is MNHEY and CDR2 SVGAGI. This CDR3 is 12 amino acids long. Trimming took 10 bases from V and 4 from J; bases not matched to a gene: 5. The CDR3 DNA reads TGTGCCACCCGGGACAGGGTTTACGAGCAGTACTTC. It codes for CATRDRVYEQYF.

V gene TRBV10-1 combines with J gene TRBJ1-3; D gene unclear. The V gene's germline CDR1 is WNHNN and CDR2 SYGVQD (reference sequence). The CDR3 runs to 14 residues. V was clipped by 3 bases and J by 0 bases, with 6 bases between them. The CDR3 protein is CASSEPGSGNTIYF. In DNA form, the CDR3 reads TGCGCCAGCAGTGAACCGGGCTCTGGAAACACCATATATTTT.

This clone was observed once. V is TRBV6-1 and J is TRBJ1-1; a possible D gene is TRBD1 (5 bases). The CDR3 is 14 amino acids. The germline gives CDR1 MNHNS, CDR2 SASEGT. V was pared by 4 bases and J by 6 bases, with 15 bases between. CDR3 amino acids: CASSAEEGYAEAFF. The CDR3, as DNA: TGTGCCAGCAGTGCTGAGGAGGGGTACGCTGAAGCTTTCTTT.

V is TRBV9 and J is TRBJ2-1; D could derive from TRBD1 or TRBD2 (5 bases each). CDR3 length: 14 amino acids. The germline V and J ends were trimmed by 4 bases and 6 bases, with 14 bases remaining between them. Germline CDR1 SGDLS, CDR2 YYNGEE. Here the CDR3 reads CASSSGRLGNEQFF. The DNA of the CDR3 is TGTGCCAGCAGCTCAGGGAGACTCGGCAATGAGCAGTTCTTC.

CDR3: CASSFLAGGSYEQYF. The CDR3 DNA follows: TGTGCCAGCAGTTTTCTGGCGGGGGGCTCCTACGAGCAGTACTTC. The chain is built from TRBV27 and TRBJ2-7, with TRBD2 matching over 8 bases. Trimming at V came to 3 bases and at J to 0 bases, leaving 4 bases not matched to a gene. CDR3 length equals 15 residues. The germline gives CDR1 MNHEY, CDR2 SMNVEV (reference sequence).

This clone was seen a single time. This chain connects TRBV7-3 to TRBJ2-1, with D perhaps being TRBD1 or TRBD2 (7 bases each). CDR3 length: 14 amino acids. Trimming shortened V by 4 bases and J by 2 bases, and 9 bases separated the two germline ends. In germline, CDR1 is SGHTA, CDR2 FQGTGA. CDR3 amino acids: CASSSGGAYNEQFF. In DNA, the CDR3 is TGTGCCAGCAGCTCAGGGGGGGCCTACAATGAGCAGTTCTTC.

This sequence joins TRBV11-3 and TRBJ1-2; D is ambiguous. This CDR3 has 14 residues. Germline V gives CDR1 SGHNT, CDR2 YENEEA. Deletions cut 2 bases from V and 8 bases from J, with 15 bases between. Here the CDR3 reads CASSLWPGQRGYTF. For the CDR3, the DNA is TGTGCCAGCAGCTTATGGCCAGGCCAAAGGGGCTACACCTTC.